This record covers a single TCR beta chain. There are many counts of this clonotype. The antigen this receptor binds is unknown. Base qualities are not at hand, and no much larger clone is one base apart. These data originate in a study of blood T cells in healthy people across ages (dated by TCRdb to between 2014 and 2016). About the study as a whole: In model experiments, roughly one uniquely barcoded TCR beta cDNA molecule per two T cells was captured by template switching. For two donors (one aged 18 to 30 and one aged 80 or older), the study analyzed two additional independent replicas of 1 million unique cDNA reads from the same blood draw. Age-related changes in TCR beta repertoire diversity were measured in the study by deep sequencing normalized with unique cDNA molecular identifiers. Four age groups were formed from the donors: young (average about 17 years), middle-aged (around 40), aged (around 68) and long-lived (less than 85). To avoid experimental bias, donors of different ages were distributed randomly across sequencing lanes. The paper as a whole reports these results and caveats: Because donor CMV infection status was unknown, age-related changes in expanded clonotypes were potentially confounded. Total diversity estimates from one million sequenced T cells were considered lower bounds and underestimates. Compared with the aged group, more naive CD4+ T cells, fewer expanded clones and increased TCR diversity were shown by the long-lived group, suggesting age selection. Conclusive comparison of naive and antigen-experienced compartments was prevented by the profiling of bulk unsorted PBMCs. Observed TCR beta diversity correlated strongly with the percentage of naive T cells measured by flow cytometry. Observed TCR beta diversity per million T cells fell roughly linearly with age, and a significant reduction was already apparent by age around 40.

The method was 5' RACE. The sequencer listed for this sample is Illumina HiSeq 2500. The second PCR ran for about 7 to 11 cycles and used a J-beta primer mix along with a sample-barcoded 5' primer. Each TCR beta cDNA molecule received a unique molecular identifier from a template-switch 5' adaptor carrying 12 random nucleotides. At least 2.5 million CDR3-containing paired-end reads were obtained from each sample. All of the RNA was converted into first-strand cDNA using the Mint cDNA synthesis kit, with a TRBC-specific oligonucleotide serving as the primer. All cDNA was treated with uracil-DNA glycosylase and then went through a first 18-cycle PCR with the universal primers M1SS and BC2_uni_R. Per the source publication's procedure: Each sample was normalized by randomly selecting 1 million high-quality reads, each carrying a distinct molecular identifier. Instead of being binned into consensus sequences, reads that shared molecular identifiers were thrown out. MiTCR, run with a Q25 quality threshold and the strictest error-elimination algorithm, handled CDR3 identification, clonotype clustering and error correction. A nonparametric unseen species model with Euler transformation was used to estimate lower-bound total TCR beta diversity. TCRdb trimmed the raw reads at Q25, called clones with MiXCR and kept productive beta chains. Records with the same CDR3 protein are collapsed into one entry carrying the most frequent genes and DNA. TCRdb's processing, not the authors', yielded these V and J calls. The sample data list about 1.7 million distinct CDR3 sequences, and approximately 28% of these were observed just once. 7.7% of the sample rests with the top ten.

The 39 donors, aged roughly 6 to 95 years, were systemically healthy Caucasian individuals from Russia. Ten milliliters of peripheral blood were drawn from each donor into EDTA-treated Vacutainer tubes. Ficoll-Paque density-gradient centrifugation was used to isolate PBMCs, with at least 7 million per sample. Total RNA, at least 6 micrograms per sample, was extracted from PBMCs with Trizol reagent. For every donor, an aliquot of PBMCs went through flow cytometry to measure the percentages of naive CD45RAhigh/CD27high T cells. As encoded in the germline V gene, CDR1 is MGHRA while CDR2 is YSYEKL. V is cut back by 3 bases and J by 6 bases, with 8 bases in the junction unmatched. The CDR3 numbers 15 residues from cysteine through phenylalanine. Solely the CDR3 DNA is kept, with 45 bases framed from the first base.

The chain is encoded by TRBV4-1 joined to TRBJ2-7; 10 central nucleotides agree with TRBD2. The source material was blood. This clonotype originated in a woman aged 25 to 45 in good health. DNA sequence: TGCGCCAGCAGCCAGGCCGGACTAGCGGTTGCCGAGCAGTACTTC. The resulting protein is CASSQAGLAVAEQYF.